This T cell receptor (beta chain) was sequenced during a study of naive and memory T cell subsets. General study findings and limits: Over 85% of naive TCR sequences appeared only once, unlike memory subsets. Diversity fell and Gini index rose from naive through CM, EM, EMRA. Clonotypes are single alpha or beta chains, not paired receptors. A few larger clonotypes appeared in naive repertoires, especially CD8, possibly memory cells re-expressing CD45RA.

Both TRBC1 and TRBC2 were covered by a beta constant-region primer of two equimolar oligonucleotides. The ligated cDNA underwent four PCR rounds using SP2 and nested alpha and beta constant-region primers. MiXCR, applied by TCRdb to the UMI-ligation and nested PCR reads, yields one record per CDR3 protein. The sample lists roughly 97,000 distinct CDR3 sequences; more than 12% were seen once. This clonotype was seen at least ten times. Its antigen remains unknown. Germline CDR1 SGHAT, CDR2 FQNNGV. Trimming cost V 8 bases and J 0 bases; bases outside gene matches: 11. The CDR3 contains 16 residues. This rearrangement joins TRBV11-2 to TRBJ2-5; 8 nucleotides agree with TRBD2. Sample: naive CD8+ T cells from blood. The clonotype originates from a human donor in good health. CDR3 in amino acids: CASAPRGSGDQETQYF. CDR3 nucleotides: TGTGCCAGCGCCCCCCGTGGTAGCGGGGACCAAGAGACCCAGTACTTC.